The rows below give T cell receptor beta chains drawn from one sample of a study of CD8+CD57+ T cells in acquired aplastic anemia. Each CDR3 protein gets one entry after TCRdb re-called the reads with MiXCR. The sample has about 190,000 distinct CDR3 sequences; roughly half are singletons. What was sequenced was sorted CD4+, CD8+, or CD8+CD57+ T cells (not recorded which) from PBMCs. These receptors were collected from a human donor in good health, serving as a control. The CDR3 runs from the conserved cysteine through the conserved F or W. A D gene is named only where the DNA matches it firmly. Clone size is given for some rows only: seen once, a few or many times, or a class if the clone is expanded.

>TRBD2|TRBJ2-7|12|TRBV7-7|many
TGTGCTAGCAGCTTAGCGGGGGGGACCATGCACTTC
CASSLAGGTMHF
>NA|TRBJ1-4|14|TRBV20-1|NA
TGCAGTGCTAATACTCCAGCAACTAATGAAAAACTGTTTTTT
CSANTPATNEKLFF
>NA|TRBJ2-2|16|TRBV24-1|many
TGTGCCACCAGTGATTTGCAGGGGGGACGCACCGGGGAGCTGTTTTTT
CATSDLQGGRTGELFF
>NA|TRBJ1-1|14|TRBV7-9|many
TGTGCCAGCAGCTTAGATCGCATGAACACTGAAGCTTTCTTT
CASSLDRMNTEAFF
>NA|TRBJ1-2|15|TRBV4-3|many
TGCGCCAGCAGCCATACGGGACAAAATAACTATGGCTACACCTTC
CASSHTGQNNYGYTF
>NA|TRBJ1-1|11|TRBV2|NA
TGTGCCAGCAGGACCACAGTTTTGGCTTTCTTT
CASRTTVLAFF
>NA|TRBJ1-1|12|TRBV9|NA
TGTGCCAGCAGCGGATGGGCAGACGAAGCTTTCTTT
CASSGWADEAFF
>TRBD1|TRBJ2-7|16|TRBV6-6|few
TGTGCCAGCAGTTACCCCGGGACAGGGGTCTCCTACGAGCAGTACTTC
CASSYPGTGVSYEQYF
>NA|TRBJ2-7|14|TRBV9|NA
TGTGCCAGCAGCGGAGGACTGCAAGCCTACGAGCAGTACTTC
CASSGGLQAYEQYF
>TRBD2|TRBJ2-3|14|TRBV20-1|NA
TGCAGTGCCCCAACTAGCGGGGTCACAGATACGCAGTATTTT
CSAPTSGVTDTQYF
>TRBD1|TRBJ2-5|17|TRBV10-2|once
TGCGCCAGCAGTGAGTACGGCAGGGGGACCCGTCAAGAGACCCAGTACTTC
CASSEYGRGTRQETQYF
>NA|TRBJ1-6|17|TRBV11-2|NA
TGTGCCAGCAGCTTAGGACTGAGGAGGACCTATAATTCACCCCTCCACTTT
CASSLGLRRTYNSPLHF
>TRBD2|TRBJ2-1|15|TRBV6-2/TRBV6-3|NA
TGTGCCAGCAGGCCACTAGCGGGGAGCTACAATGAGCAGTTCTTC
CASRPLAGSYNEQFF
>NA|TRBJ1-2|14|TRBV2|many
TGTGCCAGCAGTGCCCAACAGGGAAACTATGGCTACACCTTC
CASSAQQGNYGYTF
>NA|TRBJ2-2|16|TRBV15|NA
TGTGCCACCAGCAGAGACCAACCGCAGATCACCGGGGAGCTGTTTTTT
CATSRDQPQITGELFF
>NA|TRBJ2-6|16|TRBV20-1|NA
TGCAGTGCTAGGAGTGGCCTTAGCTCTGGGGCCAACGTCCTGACTTTC
CSARSGLSSGANVLTF
>NA|TRBJ2-7|14|TRBV7-8|NA
TGTGCCAGCAGCTTAGGGGCAAGCATCGTCGAGCAGTACTTC
CASSLGASIVEQYF
>TRBD2|TRBJ2-3|15|TRBV25-1|NA
TGTGCCAGCAGTAAGGGCGGGGGAAGCACAGATACGCAGTATTTT
CASSKGGGSTDTQYF
>TRBD1|TRBJ1-1|14|TRBV20-1|NA
TGCAGTGCTAGGGGAGGGGGCGCGGACACTGAAGCTTTCTTT
CSARGGGADTEAFF
>TRBD1|TRBJ1-4|15|TRBV13|many
TGTGCCAGCAGCTCTGAACGGGGACAGTCGGAAAAACTGTTTTTT
CASSSERGQSEKLFF
>TRBD1|TRBJ2-7|13|TRBV20-1|NA
TGCAGTGCTAGAGGGACAGGGGGCTACGAGCAGTACTTC
CSARGTGGYEQYF
>NA|TRBJ1-2|13|TRBV15|NA
TGTGCCACCAGCACGGGTTGGGGGTATGGCTACACCTTC
CATSTGWGYGYTF
>TRBD1|TRBJ1-5|12|TRBV20-1|once
TGCAGTGCTTTGACAGGGAAAGAGACCCAGCATTTT
CSALTGKETQHF
>NA|TRBJ2-1|15|TRBV5-1|many
TGCGCCAGCAGCTTGGTAGGACAGTACTACAATGAGCAGTTCTTC
CASSLVGQYYNEQFF
>TRBD1|TRBJ1-4|17|TRBV10-3|NA
TGTGCCATCAGTTCACATGACAGGGGGCTGGAAGATGAAAAACTGTTTTTT
CAISSHDRGLEDEKLFF
>NA|TRBJ2-3|15|TRBV4-3|NA
TGCGCCAGCAGCCAAGGGGGGGCTAGCACAGATACGCGGTATTTT
CASSQGGASTDTRYF
>TRBD2|TRBJ2-3|17|TRBV10-2|NA
TGCGCCAGCAGTGAAAGGACTAGCGGGGGGGCCGCGGATACGCAGTATTTT
CASSERTSGGAADTQYF
>TRBD1|TRBJ1-1|17|TRBV10-3|many
TGTGCCATCAGTGGGGGACAGGGGCAGACGCTGGGCACTGAAGCTTTCTTT
CAISGGQGQTLGTEAFF
>TRBD1|TRBJ1-5|14|TRBV27|many
TGTGCCAGCAGTTTTGGCAGGGGGAATCAGCCCCAGCATTTT
CASSFGRGNQPQHF
>NA|TRBJ1-6|14|TRBV20-1|many
TGCAGTGCTAGAGTGCTCCCTGGGAATTCACCCCTCCACTTT
CSARVLPGNSPLHF
>NA|TRBJ1-1|13|TRBV6-5|many
TGTGCCAGCAGTTATTCCGAAAACACTGAAGCTTTCTTT
CASSYSENTEAFF
>NA|TRBJ2-5|14|TRBV10-1|NA
TGTGCCAGCAGTTACTATGGACGGGTGGGGACCCAGTACTTC
CASSYYGRVGTQYF
>TRBD1|TRBJ2-3|14|TRBV10-3|few
TGTGCCATCGGGGCTGACAGGGGGGCAGATACGCAGTATTTT
CAIGADRGADTQYF
>TRBD1|TRBJ2-5|14|TRBV7-6|NA
TGTGCCAGCAGAAGGACAGGGGTCGTGGAGACCCAGTACTTC
CASRRTGVVETQYF
>TRBD1|TRBJ1-1|16|TRBV18|few
TGTGCCAGCTCACCACCCGGGACAGCCATGAACACTGAAGCTTTCTTT
CASSPPGTAMNTEAFF
>NA|TRBJ2-7|14|TRBV5-1|many
TGCGCCAGCAGCTCCACAGGGAGCGCCTACGAGCAGTACTTC
CASSSTGSAYEQYF
>TRBD1|TRBJ2-5|15|TRBV24-1|NA
TGTGCCACCAGTGAGGGGACAGGGGCTCAAGAGACCCAGTACTTC
CATSEGTGAQETQYF
>TRBD1|TRBJ1-2|14|TRBV20-1|NA
TGCAGTGCTCCCAGAGGAGGGGGCAGCTATGGCTACACCTTC
CSAPRGGGSYGYTF
>NA|TRBJ2-7|12|TRBV27|many
TGTGCCAGCAGTTTTCAGGGATCCGAGCAGTACTTC
CASSFQGSEQYF
>TRBD1|TRBJ1-5|17|TRBV6-1|few
TGTGCCAGCAGTGAAGGAGAGGGGGCAGGGGGCCATCAGCCCCAGCATTTT
CASSEGEGAGGHQPQHF
>NA|TRBJ1-1|13|TRBV20-1|many
TGCAGTGCTAGAGAGCCCACTAGGGGTGAAGCTTTCTTT
CSAREPTRGEAFF
>NA|TRBJ1-4|13|TRBV29-1|many
TGCAGCGTTGACGGGGGGGCCAATGAAAAACTGTTTTTT
CSVDGGANEKLFF
>TRBD1|TRBJ1-4|15|TRBV25-1|many
TGTGCCAGCAGCTCAGGGGGGAGTGGTTTGGAAAAACTGTTTTTT
CASSSGGSGLEKLFF
>NA|TRBJ2-7|14|TRBV5-4|few
TGTGCCAGCAGGCATTTTGGGGGCAGATACGAGCAGTACTTC
CASRHFGGRYEQYF
>TRBD1|TRBJ2-7|14|TRBV7-8|many
TGTGCCAGCCTCCGGGACAGCCTCTCCTACGAGCAGTACTTC
CASLRDSLSYEQYF
>TRBD2|TRBJ2-5|18|TRBV7-8|few
TGTGCCAGCAGCCCCAGCCGGCGGGCCGGGACTAGCGGGGGGGCCCAGTACTTC
CASSPSRRAGTSGGAQYF
>NA|TRBJ2-7|11|TRBV20-1|NA
TGCAGTGGCCAGGGGAACTACGAGCAGTACTTC
CSGQGNYEQYF
>NA|TRBJ1-5|14|TRBV20-1|NA
TGCAGTGCCGTGGGGGGCTCGGGCAATCAGCCCCAGCATTTT
CSAVGGSGNQPQHF
>NA|TRBJ1-1|13|TRBV5-8|many
TGTGCCAGCAGCTACCCTGACAGCGCTGAAGCTTTCTTT
CASSYPDSAEAFF
>TRBD1|TRBJ1-1|14|TRBV5-1|NA
TGCGCCAGCAGAGCGACAGGGGGGAGCACTGAAGCTTTCTTT
CASRATGGSTEAFF
>TRBD2|TRBJ2-7|15|TRBV19|NA
TGTGCCAGTAGTGCAAGACTAGCGGGCACCTACGAGCAGTACTTC
CASSARLAGTYEQYF
>TRBD1|TRBJ1-1|14|TRBV6-5|many
TGTGCCAGCAGATCCGGGACAGGGGAGCGAGGGGCTTTCTTT
CASRSGTGERGAFF
>NA|TRBJ2-7|13|TRBV3-1|many
TGTGCCAGCAGCCAAGTGTCCGGCTACGAGCAGTACTTC
CASSQVSGYEQYF
>NA|TRBJ1-1|12|TRBV2|NA
TGTGCCAGCAGACGTATGAACACTGAAGCTTTCTTT
CASRRMNTEAFF
>TRBD1|TRBJ2-2|16|TRBV7-3|NA
TGTGCCAGCAGCTTAAGGGGACAGGGTCGACACGGGGAGCTGTTTTTT
CASSLRGQGRHGELFF
>NA|TRBJ2-2|14|TRBV7-8|many
TGTGCCAGCAGCTCTCAGGGAAACACCGGGGAGCTGTTTTTT
CASSSQGNTGELFF
>NA|TRBJ2-3|14|TRBV27|few
TGTGCCAGCAGTTTATCGGGGTGGGTGGATACGCAGTATTTT
CASSLSGWVDTQYF
>NA|TRBJ1-3|14|TRBV7-3|NA
TGTGCCAGCAGCGCCGGGAACTCTGGAAACACCATATATTTT
CASSAGNSGNTIYF
>NA|TRBJ2-7|14|TRBV10-3|NA
TGTGCCATCAGTGACCTCCAGGGGAGCTACGAGCAGTACTTC
CAISDLQGSYEQYF
>NA|TRBJ2-7|14|TRBV19|few
TGTGCCAGTAGTATAGAGCGGGACGCGGGCGAGCAGTACTTC
CASSIERDAGEQYF